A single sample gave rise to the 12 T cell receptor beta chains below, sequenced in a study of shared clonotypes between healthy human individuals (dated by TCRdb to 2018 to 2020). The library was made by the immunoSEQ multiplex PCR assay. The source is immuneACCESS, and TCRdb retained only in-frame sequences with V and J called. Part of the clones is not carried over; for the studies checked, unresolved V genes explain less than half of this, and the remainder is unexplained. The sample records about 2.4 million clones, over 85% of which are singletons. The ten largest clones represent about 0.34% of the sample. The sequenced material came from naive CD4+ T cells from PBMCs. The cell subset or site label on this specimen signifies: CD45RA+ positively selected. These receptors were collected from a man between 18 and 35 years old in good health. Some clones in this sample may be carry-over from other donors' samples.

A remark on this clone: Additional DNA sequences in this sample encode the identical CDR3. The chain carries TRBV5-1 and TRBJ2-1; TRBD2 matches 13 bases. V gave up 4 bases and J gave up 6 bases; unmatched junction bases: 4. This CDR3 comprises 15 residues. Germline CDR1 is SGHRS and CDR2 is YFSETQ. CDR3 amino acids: CASSLGLAGLNEQFF. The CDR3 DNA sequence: TGCGCCAGCAGCCTGGGACTAGCGGGGCTCAATGAGCAGTTCTTC.

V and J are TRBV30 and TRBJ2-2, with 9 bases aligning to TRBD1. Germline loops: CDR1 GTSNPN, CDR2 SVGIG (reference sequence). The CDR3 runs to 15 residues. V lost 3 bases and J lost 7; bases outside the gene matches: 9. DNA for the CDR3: TGTGCCTGGAGAGGTCCGGGACAGGGATACGGGGAGCTGTTTTTT. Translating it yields CAWRGPGQGYGELFF.

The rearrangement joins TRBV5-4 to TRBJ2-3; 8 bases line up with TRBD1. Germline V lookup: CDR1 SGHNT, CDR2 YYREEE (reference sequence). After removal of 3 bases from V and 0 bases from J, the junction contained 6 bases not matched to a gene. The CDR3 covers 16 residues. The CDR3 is CASSSSRGRSTDTQYF. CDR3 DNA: TGTGCCAGCAGCTCAAGCAGGGGGCGAAGCACAGATACGCAGTATTTT.

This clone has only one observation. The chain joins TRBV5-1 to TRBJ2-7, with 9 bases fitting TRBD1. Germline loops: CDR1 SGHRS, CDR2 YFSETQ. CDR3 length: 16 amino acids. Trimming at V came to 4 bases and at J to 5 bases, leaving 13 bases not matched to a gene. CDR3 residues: CASSVDSRTGADEQYF. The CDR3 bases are TGCGCCAGCAGCGTGGACAGTAGGACAGGGGCGGACGAGCAGTACTTC.

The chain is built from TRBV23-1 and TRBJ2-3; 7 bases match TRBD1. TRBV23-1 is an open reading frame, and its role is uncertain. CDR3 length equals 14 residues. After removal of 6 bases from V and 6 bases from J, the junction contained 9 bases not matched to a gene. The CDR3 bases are TGCGCCAGCAGCCCGCGGACAGGTTGGGATACGCAGTATTTT. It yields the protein CASSPRTGWDTQYF.

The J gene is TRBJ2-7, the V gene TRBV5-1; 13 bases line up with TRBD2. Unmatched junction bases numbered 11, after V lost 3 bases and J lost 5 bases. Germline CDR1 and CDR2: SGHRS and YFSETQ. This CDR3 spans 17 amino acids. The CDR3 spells CASSSASGTSGTNEQYF. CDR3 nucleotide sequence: TGCGCCAGCAGCTCGGCCTCCGGGACTAGCGGGACCAACGAGCAGTACTTC.

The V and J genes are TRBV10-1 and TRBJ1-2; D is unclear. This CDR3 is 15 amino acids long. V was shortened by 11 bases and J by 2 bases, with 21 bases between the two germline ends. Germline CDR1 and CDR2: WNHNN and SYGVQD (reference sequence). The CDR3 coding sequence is TGCGCCCGCGGTCGGTGTTGGGGTACCAACTATGGCTACACCTTC. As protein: CARGRCWGTNYGYTF.

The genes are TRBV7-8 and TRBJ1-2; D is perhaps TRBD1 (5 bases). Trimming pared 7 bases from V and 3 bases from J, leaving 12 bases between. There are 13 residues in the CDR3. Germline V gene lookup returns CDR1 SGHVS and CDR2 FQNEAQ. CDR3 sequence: CASTPGGDYGYTF. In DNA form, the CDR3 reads TGTGCCAGCACCCCCGGGGGGGACTATGGCTACACCTTC.

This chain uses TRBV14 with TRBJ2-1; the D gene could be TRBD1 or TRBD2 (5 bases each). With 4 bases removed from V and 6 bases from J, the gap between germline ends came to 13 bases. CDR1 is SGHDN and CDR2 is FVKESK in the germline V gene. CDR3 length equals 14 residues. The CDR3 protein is CASSPRPRGNEQFF. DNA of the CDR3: TGTGCCAGCAGCCCAAGGCCGAGGGGCAATGAGCAGTTCTTC.

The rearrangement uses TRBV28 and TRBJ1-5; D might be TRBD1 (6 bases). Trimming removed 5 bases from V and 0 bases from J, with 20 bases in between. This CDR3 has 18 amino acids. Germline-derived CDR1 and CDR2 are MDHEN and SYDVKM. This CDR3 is CASSPIQGGGYSNQPQHF. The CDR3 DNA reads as TGTGCCAGCAGTCCCATCCAAGGGGGGGGATATAGCAATCAGCCCCAGCATTTT.

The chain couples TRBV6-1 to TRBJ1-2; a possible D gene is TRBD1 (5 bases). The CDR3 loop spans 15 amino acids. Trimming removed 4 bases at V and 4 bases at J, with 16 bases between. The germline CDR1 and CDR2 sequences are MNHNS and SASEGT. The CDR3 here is CASSVETGAGYGYTF. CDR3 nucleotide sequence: TGTGCCAGCAGTGTGGAGACCGGGGCAGGCTATGGCTACACCTTC.

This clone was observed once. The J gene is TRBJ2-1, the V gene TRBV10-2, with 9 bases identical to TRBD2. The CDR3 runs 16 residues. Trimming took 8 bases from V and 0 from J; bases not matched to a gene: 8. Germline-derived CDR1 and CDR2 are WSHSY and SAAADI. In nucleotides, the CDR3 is TGCGCCAGCCTGCTAGCGGGACTGAGCTCCTACAATGAGCAGTTCTTC. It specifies CASLLAGLSSYNEQFF.